The entry below describes one T cell receptor beta chain. These data originate in a study of identical twins. Unique molecular identifiers were present on the cDNA, and a universal primer site came from template switching. TCRdb passed the 5' RACE reads through MiXCR, listing each CDR3 protein once. Of roughly 720,000 distinct CDR3 sequences listed, 15% to 20% are singletons. Trimming removed 10 bases from V and 2 bases from J; junction bases left unmatched: 6. Germline-derived CDR1 and CDR2 are MNHEY and SVGEGT. The length of the CDR3 is 15 residues. This sample was shared with a second study, whose subject was T cells expressing NK-cell markers. As that report states: In the group of eight sequenced donors, seven were HCMV-seropositive and one was seronegative. The share of CD8+ T cells held by dominant NKG2C+ clonotypes was about 1.0-8% in about 6 donors. The study found these clonotypes also leading the CD3+CD56-NKG2C+ fraction in several donors.

This chain connects TRBV6-2 or TRBV6-3 to TRBJ2-3, with 13 bases lining up with TRBD2. The origin of this receptor is a woman in her late teens or twenties in good health. Sequenced sample: PBMCs. Here the CDR3 DNA reads TGTGCCACCACTAGCGGGGGGGCAAACACAGATACGCAGTATTTT. Encoded protein: CATTSGGANTDTQYF.